This T cell receptor (beta chain) is drawn from a study of CD8+CD57+ T cells in acquired aplastic anemia. Study-level findings and limits: Comparison of patients with controls identified about 27 shared CD8+ CDR3 sequences.

The CDR3 spans 12 residues. Trimming shortened V by 6 bases and J by 11 bases, and 14 bases separated the two germline ends. The germline gives CDR1 SGHTA, CDR2 FQGNSA. Patients sequenced had flow cytometry evidence of CD8+CD57+ cell expansion. Genomic DNA templated the TCR beta VDJ and CDR3 profiling. TCRdb called the reads again in MiXCR, with one record for every CDR3 protein. The sample yields 150,000 to 180,000 distinct CDR3 sequences, over 50% seen once. Notes on this clonotype: Its target is unknown.

The chain employs TRBV7-2 and TRBJ1-5; a possible D gene is TRBD1 (5 bases). The sequencing input was sorted CD4+, CD8+, or CD8+CD57+ T cells (not recorded which) from PBMCs. The clonotype was recovered from a human donor with aplastic anemia. CDR3 loop: CASSDWGWAQHF. DNA for the CDR3: TGTGCCAGCAGTGACTGGGGGTGGGCCCAGCATTTT.